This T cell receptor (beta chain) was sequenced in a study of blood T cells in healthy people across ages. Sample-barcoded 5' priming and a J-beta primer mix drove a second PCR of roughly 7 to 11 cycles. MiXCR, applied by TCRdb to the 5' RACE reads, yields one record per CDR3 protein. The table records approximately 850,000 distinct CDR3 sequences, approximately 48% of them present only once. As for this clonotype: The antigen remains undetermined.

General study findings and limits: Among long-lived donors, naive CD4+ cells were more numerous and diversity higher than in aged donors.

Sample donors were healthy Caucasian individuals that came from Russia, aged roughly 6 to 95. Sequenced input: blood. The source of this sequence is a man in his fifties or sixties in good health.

CDR3 DNA: TGTGCCACCCAAACTGTGGAAGCCAGCAATCAGCCCCAGCATTTT. It specifies CATQTVEASNQPQHF. This rearrangement joins TRBV6-6 to TRBJ1-5; D gene unclear. CDR3 size: 15 residues. Trimming took off 10 bases at V and 1 base at J, with 17 bases between the two ends. Germline CDR1 MNHNY, CDR2 SVGAGI (reference sequence).